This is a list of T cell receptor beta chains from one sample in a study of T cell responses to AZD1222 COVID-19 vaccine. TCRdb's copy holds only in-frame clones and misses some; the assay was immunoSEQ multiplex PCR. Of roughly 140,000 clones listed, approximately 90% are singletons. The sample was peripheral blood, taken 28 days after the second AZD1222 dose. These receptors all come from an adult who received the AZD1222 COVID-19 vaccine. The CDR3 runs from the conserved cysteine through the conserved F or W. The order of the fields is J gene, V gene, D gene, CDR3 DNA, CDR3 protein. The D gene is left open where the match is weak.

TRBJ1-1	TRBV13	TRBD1	TGTGCCAGCAGCTTAAGGCCCAGGGGGTGGGCGAACACTGAAGCTTTCTTT	CASSLRPRGWANTEAFF
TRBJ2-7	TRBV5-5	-	TGTGCCAGCAGCTTGGGGACACTCTCCTACGAGCAGTACTTC	CASSLGTLSYEQYF
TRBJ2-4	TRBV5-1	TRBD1	TGCGCCAGCAGCATCCAGGGGGCGGCCAAAAACATTCAGTACTTC	CASSIQGAAKNIQYF
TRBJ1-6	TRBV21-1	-	TGTGCCAGCAGCATGACCCCGGGACAGGGGACTCTTTCACCCCTCCACTTT	CASSMTPGQGTLSPLHF
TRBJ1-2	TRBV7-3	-	TGTGCCAGCAGCCCCGGAGGGGGGGCGCGTGGCTACACCTTC	CASSPGGGARGYTF
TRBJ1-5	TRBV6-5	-	TGTGCCAGCAGTTACTCGAGAGTTCAGCCCCAGCATTTT	CASSYSRVQPQHF
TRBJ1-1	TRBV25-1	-	TGTGCCAGCAGTGAATCTGGGCACCACACTGAAGCTTTCTTT	CASSESGHHTEAFF
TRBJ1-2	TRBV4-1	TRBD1	TGCGCCAGCAGCCAACGGGACGACCGGACAGGGACCTATGGCTACACCTTC	CASSQRDDRTGTYGYTF
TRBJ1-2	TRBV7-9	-	TGTGCCAGCAGCTTATTTGCTAACTATGGCTACACCTTC	CASSLFANYGYTF
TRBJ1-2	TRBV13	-	TGTGCCAGCAGCCCCTCGCAGAGGAACTATGGCTACACCTTC	CASSPSQRNYGYTF
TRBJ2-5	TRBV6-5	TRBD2	TGTGCCAGCAGTCGAGGGACTAGCGGGGGAGAGACCCAGTACTTC	CASSRGTSGGETQYF